The present T cell receptor beta chain was sequenced within a study of blood T cell repertoires in COVID-19. CDR3 length: 13 amino acids. Trimming took off 2 bases at V and 3 bases at J, with 7 bases between the two ends. Clones were sequenced by immunoSEQ multiplex PCR, and TCRdb holds only the in-frame ones, with some missing. The table includes about 260,000 clones, around 86% detected once. Material for sequencing was peripheral blood. The TCR comes from a woman aged 35 to 49 who had recovered from COVID-19. The V and J genes are TRBV12-3 or TRBV12-4 and TRBJ1-1; tentative D call: TRBD1 (5 bases). The CDR3 sequence is CASSLYRYTEAFF. CDR3 nucleotide sequence: TGTGCCAGCAGTTTATACAGGTACACTGAAGCTTTCTTT.